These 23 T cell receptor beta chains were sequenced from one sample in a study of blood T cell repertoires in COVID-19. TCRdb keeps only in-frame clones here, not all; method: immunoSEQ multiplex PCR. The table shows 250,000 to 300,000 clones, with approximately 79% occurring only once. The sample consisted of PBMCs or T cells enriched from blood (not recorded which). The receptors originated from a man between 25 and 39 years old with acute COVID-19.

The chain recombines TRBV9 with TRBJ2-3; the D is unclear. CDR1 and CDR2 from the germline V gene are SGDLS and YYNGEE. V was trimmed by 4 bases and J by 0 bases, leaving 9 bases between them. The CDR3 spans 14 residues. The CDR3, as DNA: TGTGCCAGCAGCCATGCGAAGAGCACAGATACGCAGTATTTT. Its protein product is CASSHAKSTDTQYF.

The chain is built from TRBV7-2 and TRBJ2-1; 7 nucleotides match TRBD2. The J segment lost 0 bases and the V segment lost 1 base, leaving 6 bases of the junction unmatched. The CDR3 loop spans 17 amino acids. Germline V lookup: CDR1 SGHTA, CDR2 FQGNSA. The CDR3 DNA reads TGTGCCAGCAGCTTAGGCGCGGGAGACCCCTCCTACAATGAGCAGTTCTTC. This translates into CASSLGAGDPSYNEQFF.

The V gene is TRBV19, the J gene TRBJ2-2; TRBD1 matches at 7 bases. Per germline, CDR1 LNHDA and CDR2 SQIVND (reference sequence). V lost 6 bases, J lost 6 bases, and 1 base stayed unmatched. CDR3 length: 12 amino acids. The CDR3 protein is CASRDRSGELFF. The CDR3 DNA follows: TGTGCCAGTAGGGACAGGTCCGGGGAGCTGTTTTTT. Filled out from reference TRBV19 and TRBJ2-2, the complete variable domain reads DGGITQSPKYLFRKEGQNVTLSCEQNLNHDAMYWYRQDPGQGLRLIYYSQIVNDFQKGDIAEGYSVSREKKESFPLTVTSAQKNPTAFYLCASRDRSGELFFGEGSRLTVL.

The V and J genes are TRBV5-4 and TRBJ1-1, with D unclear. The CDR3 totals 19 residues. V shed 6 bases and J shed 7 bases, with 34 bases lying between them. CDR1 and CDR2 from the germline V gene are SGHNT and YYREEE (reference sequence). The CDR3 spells CASTTGGQHRQRGGVEAFF. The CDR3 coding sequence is TGTGCCAGCACCACCGGTGGGCAGCACCGGCAGCGAGGAGGAGTTGAAGCTTTCTTT.

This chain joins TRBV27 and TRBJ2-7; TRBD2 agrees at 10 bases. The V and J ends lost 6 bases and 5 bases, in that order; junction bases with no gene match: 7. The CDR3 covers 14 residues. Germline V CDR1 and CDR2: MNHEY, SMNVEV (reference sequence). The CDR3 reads CASSRSGRFNEQYV. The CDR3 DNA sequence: TGTGCCAGCAGCCGTAGCGGGAGGTTCAACGAGCAGTACGTC.

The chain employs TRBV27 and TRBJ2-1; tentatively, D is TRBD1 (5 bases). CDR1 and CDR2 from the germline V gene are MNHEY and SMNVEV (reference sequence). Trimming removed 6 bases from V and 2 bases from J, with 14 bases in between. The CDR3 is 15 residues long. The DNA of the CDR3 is TGTGCCAGCAGAAGGGAAGGGGCCCCCTACAATGAGCAGTTCTTC. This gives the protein CASRREGAPYNEQFF.

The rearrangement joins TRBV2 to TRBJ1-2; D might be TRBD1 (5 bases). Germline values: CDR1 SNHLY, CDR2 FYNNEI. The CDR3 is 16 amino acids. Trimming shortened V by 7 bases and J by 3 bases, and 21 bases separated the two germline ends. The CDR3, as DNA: TGTGCCAGCATAGACAGAGACCGATCCGGCGACTATGGCTACACCTTC. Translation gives CASIDRDRSGDYGYTF.

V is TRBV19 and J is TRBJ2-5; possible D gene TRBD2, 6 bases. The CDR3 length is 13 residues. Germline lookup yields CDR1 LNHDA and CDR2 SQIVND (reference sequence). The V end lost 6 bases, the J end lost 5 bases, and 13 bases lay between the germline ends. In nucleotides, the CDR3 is TGTGCCAGTAGCGAGCGGGCCGGGGAGACCCAGTACTTC. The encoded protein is CASSERAGETQYF. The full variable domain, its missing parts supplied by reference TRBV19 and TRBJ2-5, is DGGITQSPKYLFRKEGQNVTLSCEQNLNHDAMYWYRQDPGQGLRLIYYSQIVNDFQKGDIAEGYSVSREKKESFPLTVTSAQKNPTAFYLCASSERAGETQYFGPGTRLLVL.

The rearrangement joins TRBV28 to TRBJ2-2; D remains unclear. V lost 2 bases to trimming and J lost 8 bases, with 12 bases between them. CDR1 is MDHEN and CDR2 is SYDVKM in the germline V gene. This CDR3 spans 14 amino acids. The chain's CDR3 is CASSLIALGGELFF. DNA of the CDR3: TGTGCCAGCAGTTTAATAGCCCTTGGAGGGGAGCTGTTTTTT.

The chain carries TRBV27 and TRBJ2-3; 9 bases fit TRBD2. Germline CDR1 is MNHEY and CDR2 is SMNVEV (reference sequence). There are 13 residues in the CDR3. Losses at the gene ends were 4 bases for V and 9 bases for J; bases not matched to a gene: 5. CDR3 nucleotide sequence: TGTGCCAGCAGTTCCCTAGCGGGGAAAACGCAGTATTTT. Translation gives CASSSLAGKTQYF.

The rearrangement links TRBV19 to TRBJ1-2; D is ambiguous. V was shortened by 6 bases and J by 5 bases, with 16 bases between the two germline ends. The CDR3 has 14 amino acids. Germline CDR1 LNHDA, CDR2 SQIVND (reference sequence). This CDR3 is CASSPLAGFYGYTF. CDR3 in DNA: TGTGCCAGTAGCCCGTTGGCAGGATTTTATGGCTACACCTTC.

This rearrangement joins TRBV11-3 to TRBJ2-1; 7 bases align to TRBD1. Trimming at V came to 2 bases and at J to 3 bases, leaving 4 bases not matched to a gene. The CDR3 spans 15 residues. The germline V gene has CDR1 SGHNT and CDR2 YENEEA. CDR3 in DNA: TGTGCCAGCAGCTTAACAGGGGAAGGCTACAATGAGCAGTTCTTC. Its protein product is CASSLTGEGYNEQFF.

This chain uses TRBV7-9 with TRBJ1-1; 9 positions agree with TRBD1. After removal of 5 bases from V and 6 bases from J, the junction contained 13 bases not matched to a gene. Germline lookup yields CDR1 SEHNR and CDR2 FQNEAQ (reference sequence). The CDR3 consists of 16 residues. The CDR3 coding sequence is TGTGCCAGCAGCCCGTCGAAGGGACAGGGCAAGTCTGAAGCTTTCTTT. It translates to CASSPSKGQGKSEAFF.

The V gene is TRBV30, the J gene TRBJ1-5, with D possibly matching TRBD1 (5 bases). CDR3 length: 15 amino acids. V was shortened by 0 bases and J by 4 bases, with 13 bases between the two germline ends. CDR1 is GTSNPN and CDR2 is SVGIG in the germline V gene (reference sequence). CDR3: CAWSVLGGLNQPQHF. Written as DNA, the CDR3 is TGTGCCTGGAGTGTACTCGGGGGACTTAATCAGCCCCAGCATTTT.

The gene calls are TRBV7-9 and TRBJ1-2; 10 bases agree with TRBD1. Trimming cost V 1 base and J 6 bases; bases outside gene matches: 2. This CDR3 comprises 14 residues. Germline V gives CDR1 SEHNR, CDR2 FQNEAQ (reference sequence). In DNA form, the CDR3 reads TGTGCCAGCAGCTTAGGGACAGGGGGAGATGGCTACACCTTC. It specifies CASSLGTGGDGYTF.

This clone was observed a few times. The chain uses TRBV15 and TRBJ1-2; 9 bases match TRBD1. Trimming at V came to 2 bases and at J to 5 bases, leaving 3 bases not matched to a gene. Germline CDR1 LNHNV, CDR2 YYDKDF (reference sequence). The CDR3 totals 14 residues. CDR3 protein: CATSRTGGQYGYTF. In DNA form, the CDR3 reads TGTGCCACCAGCAGAACAGGGGGCCAGTATGGCTACACCTTC. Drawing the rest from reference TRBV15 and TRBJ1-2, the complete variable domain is DAMVIQNPRYQVTQFGKPVTLSCSQTLNHNVMYWYQQKSSQAPKLLFHYYDKDFNNEADTPDNFQSRRPNTSFCFLDIRSPGLGDTAMYLCATSRTGGQYGYTFGSGTRLTVV.

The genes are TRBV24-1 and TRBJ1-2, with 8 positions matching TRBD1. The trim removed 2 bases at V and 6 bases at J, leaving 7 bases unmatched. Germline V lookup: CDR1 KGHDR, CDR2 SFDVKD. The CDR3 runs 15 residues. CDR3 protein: CATSDSLPTGDGYTF. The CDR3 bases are TGTGCCACCAGTGATTCTCTACCGACAGGGGATGGCTACACCTTC.

CDR3 amino acids: CASSDTAGNQPQHF. The CDR3 nucleotides read TGTGCCAGCAGTGATACCGCGGGCAATCAGCCCCAGCATTTT. The chain couples TRBV6-1 to TRBJ1-5; D gene unclear. The CDR3 has 14 residues. Germline V lookup: CDR1 MNHNS, CDR2 SASEGT. V lost 3 bases, J lost 2 bases, and 8 bases lay in between.

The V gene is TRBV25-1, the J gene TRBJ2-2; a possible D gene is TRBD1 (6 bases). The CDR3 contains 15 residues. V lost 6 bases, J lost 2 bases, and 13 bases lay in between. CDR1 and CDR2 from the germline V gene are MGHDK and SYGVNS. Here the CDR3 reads CASSGPGHNTGELFF. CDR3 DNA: TGTGCCAGCAGCGGTCCGGGACACAACACCGGGGAGCTGTTTTTT.

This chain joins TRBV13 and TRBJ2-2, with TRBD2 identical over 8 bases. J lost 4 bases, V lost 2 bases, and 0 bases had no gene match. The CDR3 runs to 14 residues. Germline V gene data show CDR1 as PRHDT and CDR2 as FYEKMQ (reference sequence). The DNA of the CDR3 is TGTGCCAGCAGCTTAACTAGCGGCACCGGGGAGCTGTTTTTT. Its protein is CASSLTSGTGELFF. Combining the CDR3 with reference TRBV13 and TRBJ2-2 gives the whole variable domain AAGVIQSPRHLIKEKRETATLKCYPIPRHDTVYWYQQGPGQDPQFLISFYEKMQSDKGSIPDRFSAQQFSDYHSELNMSSLELGDSALYFCASSLTSGTGELFFGEGSRLTVL.

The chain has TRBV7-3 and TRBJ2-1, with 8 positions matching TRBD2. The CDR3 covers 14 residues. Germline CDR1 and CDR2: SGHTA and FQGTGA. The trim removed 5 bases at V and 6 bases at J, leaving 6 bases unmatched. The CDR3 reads CASSHSGEFNEQFF. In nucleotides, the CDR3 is TGTGCCAGCAGCCATAGCGGGGAATTCAATGAGCAGTTCTTC. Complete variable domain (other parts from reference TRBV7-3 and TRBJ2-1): GAGVSQTPSNKVTEKGKYVELRCDPISGHTALYWYRQSLGQGPEFLIYFQGTGAADDSGLPNDRFFAVRPEGSVSTLKIQRTERGDSAVYLCASSHSGEFNEQFFGPGTRLTVL.

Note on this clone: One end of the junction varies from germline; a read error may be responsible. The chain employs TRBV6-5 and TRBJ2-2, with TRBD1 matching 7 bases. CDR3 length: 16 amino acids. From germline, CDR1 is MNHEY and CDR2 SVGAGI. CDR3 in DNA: TGTGCCAGCAGTTACCTACCGACAGGGAACCCCGGGGAGCTGTTTTTT. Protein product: CASSYLPTGNPGELFF.

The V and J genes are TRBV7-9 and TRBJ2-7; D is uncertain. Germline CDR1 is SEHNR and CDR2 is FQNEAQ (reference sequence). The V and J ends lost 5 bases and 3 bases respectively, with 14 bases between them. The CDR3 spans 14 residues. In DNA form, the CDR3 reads TGTGCCAGCAGCCAAGGAAAGGAGTACTACGAGCAGTACGTC. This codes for CASSQGKEYYEQYV.